Listed below are T cell receptor beta chains from one sample, sequenced in a study of CD8 T cells in Susac syndrome. TCRdb redid the calling of the immunoSEQ multiplex PCR reads with MiXCR, one entry per CDR3 protein. The sample shows hundreds of thousands of distinct CDR3 sequences, 95% of them seen only once. The sample consisted of CD4+ T cells from PBMCs. The receptor source for this set is a human donor with multiple sclerosis. Each CDR3 is given with its conserved first and last residue.

j_call,v_call,cdr3_aa
TRBJ2-5,TRBV3-1,CASSRGSGSGTQYF
TRBJ1-2,TRBV18,CASSPESTIYGYTF
TRBJ1-1,TRBV10-3,CAISESWGQDTEAFF
TRBJ2-4,TRBV11-2,CASSSIPGGLGKNIQYF
TRBJ1-1,TRBV4-1,CASSQGESRNTEAFF
TRBJ2-3,TRBV7-2,CASSLAAWGADTQYF
TRBJ2-3,TRBV11-2,CASSLGQVKDTQYF
TRBJ2-7,TRBV12-3/TRBV12-4,CASSLDVGASYEQYF
TRBJ2-2,TRBV5-6,CASSSYAGGAPGELFF
TRBJ2-5,TRBV5-4,CASSQGQAGETQYF
TRBJ2-1,TRBV9,CASSATPSGVNNEQFF
TRBJ2-5,TRBV9,CASSVAGTSGSQETQYF
TRBJ1-6,TRBV20-1,CSARDQGAWSPLHF
TRBJ2-1,TRBV28,CASSPTGSYYNEQFF
TRBJ1-1,TRBV29-1,CSVIPGGTEAFF
TRBJ2-5,TRBV5-1,CASSLGSRETQYF
TRBJ2-2,TRBV18,CASLTSALRDTGELFF
TRBJ2-6,TRBV9,CASSVGNRIRSGANVLTF
TRBJ1-1,TRBV29-1,CSVSPGRSTEAFF
TRBJ1-6,TRBV28,CASSFLGTGDSPLHF
TRBJ2-3,TRBV5-1,CASSAGTASTDTQYF
TRBJ2-5,TRBV11-2,CASKERMGETQYF
TRBJ1-4,TRBV3-1,CASSQDRPGRWTNEKLFF
TRBJ2-7,TRBV30,CAGREGNSYEQYF
TRBJ1-2,TRBV6-1,CASSLQGAYGYTF
TRBJ2-3,TRBV3-1,CASSGTRTDTQYF
TRBJ2-5,TRBV3-1,CASSLRTASRAETQYF
TRBJ1-2,TRBV5-1,CASSFSGNYGYTF
TRBJ1-5,TRBV28,CASSGNGILHQPQHF
TRBJ1-5,TRBV18,CASSRGQGKQPQHF
TRBJ1-1,TRBV20-1,CSASPKRGEAFF
TRBJ2-6,TRBV27,CASSSSSSGANVLTF
TRBJ2-7,TRBV2,CASSENGQKSTKQYF
TRBJ1-1,TRBV12-3/TRBV12-4,CASSAGWNTEAFF
TRBJ2-1,TRBV7-3,CASSRHESSYNEQFF
TRBJ2-3,TRBV5-4,CASSAGQSTDTQYF
TRBJ2-2,TRBV5-1,CASSLNAPSNTGELFF
TRBJ1-4,TRBV29-1,CSVEGQTTNEKLFF
TRBJ1-2,TRBV12-3/TRBV12-4,CASSRDRGRGYTF
TRBJ1-3,TRBV5-1,CASSPAGFSGNTIYF
TRBJ2-5,TRBV20-1,CSALREFRGETQYF
TRBJ1-2,TRBV20-1,CSAVTGGPLGYTF
TRBJ1-5,TRBV5-6,CASSLGDSKNQPQHF